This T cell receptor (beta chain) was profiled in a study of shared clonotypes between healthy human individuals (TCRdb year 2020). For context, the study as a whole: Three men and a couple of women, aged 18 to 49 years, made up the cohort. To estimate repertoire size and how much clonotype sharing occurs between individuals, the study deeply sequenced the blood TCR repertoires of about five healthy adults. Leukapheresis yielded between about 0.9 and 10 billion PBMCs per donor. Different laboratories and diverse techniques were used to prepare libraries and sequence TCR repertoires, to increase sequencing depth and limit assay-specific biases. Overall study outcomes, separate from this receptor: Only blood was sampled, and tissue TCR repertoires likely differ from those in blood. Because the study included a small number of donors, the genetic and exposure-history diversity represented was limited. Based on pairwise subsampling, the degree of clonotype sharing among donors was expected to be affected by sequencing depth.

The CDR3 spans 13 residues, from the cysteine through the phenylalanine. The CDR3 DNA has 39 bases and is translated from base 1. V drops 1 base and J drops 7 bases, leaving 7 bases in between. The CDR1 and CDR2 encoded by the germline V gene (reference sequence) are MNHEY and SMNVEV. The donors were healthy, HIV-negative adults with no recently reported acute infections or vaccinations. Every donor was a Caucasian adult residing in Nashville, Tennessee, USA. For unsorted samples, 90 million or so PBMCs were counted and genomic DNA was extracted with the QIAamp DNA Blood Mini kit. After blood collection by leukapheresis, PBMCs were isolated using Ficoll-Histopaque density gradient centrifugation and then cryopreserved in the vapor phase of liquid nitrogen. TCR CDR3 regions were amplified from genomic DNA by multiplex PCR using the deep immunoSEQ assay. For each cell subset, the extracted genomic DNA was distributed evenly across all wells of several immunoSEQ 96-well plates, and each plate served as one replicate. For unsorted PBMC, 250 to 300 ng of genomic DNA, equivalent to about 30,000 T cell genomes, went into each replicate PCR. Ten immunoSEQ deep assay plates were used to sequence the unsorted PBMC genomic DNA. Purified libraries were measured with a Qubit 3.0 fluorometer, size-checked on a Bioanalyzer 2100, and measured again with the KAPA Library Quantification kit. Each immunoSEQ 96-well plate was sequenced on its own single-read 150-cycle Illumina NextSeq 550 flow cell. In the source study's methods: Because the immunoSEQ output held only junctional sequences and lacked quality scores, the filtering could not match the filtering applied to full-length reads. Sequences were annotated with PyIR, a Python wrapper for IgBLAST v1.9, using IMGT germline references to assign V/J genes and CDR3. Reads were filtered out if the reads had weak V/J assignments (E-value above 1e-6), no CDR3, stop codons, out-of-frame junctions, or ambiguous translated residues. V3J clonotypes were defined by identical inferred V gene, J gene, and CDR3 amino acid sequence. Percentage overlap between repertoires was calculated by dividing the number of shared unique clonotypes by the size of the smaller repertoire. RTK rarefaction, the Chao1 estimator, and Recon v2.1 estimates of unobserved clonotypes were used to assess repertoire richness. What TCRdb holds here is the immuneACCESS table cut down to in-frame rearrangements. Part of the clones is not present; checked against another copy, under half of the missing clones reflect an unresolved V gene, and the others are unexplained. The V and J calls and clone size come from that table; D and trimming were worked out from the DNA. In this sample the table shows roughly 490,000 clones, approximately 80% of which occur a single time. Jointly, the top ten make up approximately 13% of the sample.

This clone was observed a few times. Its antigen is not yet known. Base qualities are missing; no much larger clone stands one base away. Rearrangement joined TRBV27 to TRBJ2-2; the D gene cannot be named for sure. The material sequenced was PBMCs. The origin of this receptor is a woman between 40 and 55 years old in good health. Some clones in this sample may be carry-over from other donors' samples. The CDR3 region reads CASSLWGNGELFF. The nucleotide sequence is TGTGCCAGCAGTTTATGGGGTAACGGGGAGCTGTTTTTT.